Shown below are 6 T cell receptor beta chains from a single sample sequenced in a study of T-cell memory formation after mild COVID-19. TCRdb re-called the 5' RACE reads with MiXCR, one entry per CDR3 protein. The sample gives some 450,000 distinct CDR3 sequences, around 20% of which show up once; around 8% is in the top ten. Sequencing was carried out using PBMCs or a T cell subset sorted from them (not recorded which). The receptors come from an adult woman who had mild COVID-19 (a few samples of this study predate the infection). Cell type and time point are not known.

The chain couples TRBV12-3 or TRBV12-4 to TRBJ2-5, with D possibly TRBD1 on 6 matching bases. This CDR3 spans 14 amino acids. V was shortened by 6 bases and J by 0 bases, with 11 bases between the two germline ends. The CDR3 protein is CASRMTGNQETQYF. The CDR3 coding sequence is TGTGCCAGCAGGATGACAGGCAACCAAGAGACCCAGTACTTC.

This clonotype was observed many times. This chain uses TRBV29-1 with TRBJ2-1; either TRBD1 or TRBD2 may supply D (6 bases each). Germline V gene sequence: CDR1 SQVTM, CDR2 ANQGSEA. V dropped 7 bases and J dropped 4 bases, with 17 bases sitting between them. The CDR3 totals 14 residues. The DNA of the CDR3 is TGCAGCGCGGTCACCTGGGGGGCGTACAATGAGCAGTTCTTC. Protein product: CSAVTWGAYNEQFF.

The chain employs TRBV12-3 or TRBV12-4 and TRBJ2-3, with D possibly being TRBD1 or TRBD2 (6 bases each). Trimming removed 5 bases from V and 3 bases from J, with 12 bases in between. The CDR3 is 14 residues long. The CDR3, as DNA: TGTGCCAGCAGTATTCAGGGGAGGACAGATACGCAGTATTTT. This gives the protein CASSIQGRTDTQYF.

This chain joins TRBV5-1 and TRBJ1-2; 7 bases are a match to TRBD1. J was trimmed by 4 bases and V by 3 bases; bases with no gene match: 12. Germline V gene data show CDR1 as SGHRS and CDR2 as YFSETQ. The CDR3 sequence is 16 residues long. Written as DNA, the CDR3 is TGCGCCAGCAGCTCCTACAGGGGCTCCGAACCCTATGGCTACACCTTC. Its translation: CASSSYRGSEPYGYTF.

This clonotype has more than one count but fewer than ten. The V gene is TRBV7-2, the J gene TRBJ2-1; 10 nucleotides match TRBD2. The trim removed 1 base at V and 12 bases at J, leaving 18 bases unmatched. Germline V gene lookup returns CDR1 SGHTA and CDR2 FQGNSA. The CDR3 is made up of 18 amino acids. For the CDR3, the DNA is TGTGCCAGCAGCTTAGGTTCCCGCGGAGCTAGCGGGAGTTGGGGGCAGTTCTTC. Its protein product is CASSLGSRGASGSWGQFF.

This clonotype came up a few times. The chain uses TRBV12-3 or TRBV12-4 and TRBJ2-3, with no clear D. V lost 3 bases and J 8 bases, leaving 9 bases between the germline ends. The CDR3 contains 12 residues. The CDR3 region has the DNA TGTGCCAGCAGTTTGTCCTTAGCTACGCAGTATTTT. Translated, it gives CASSLSLATQYF.